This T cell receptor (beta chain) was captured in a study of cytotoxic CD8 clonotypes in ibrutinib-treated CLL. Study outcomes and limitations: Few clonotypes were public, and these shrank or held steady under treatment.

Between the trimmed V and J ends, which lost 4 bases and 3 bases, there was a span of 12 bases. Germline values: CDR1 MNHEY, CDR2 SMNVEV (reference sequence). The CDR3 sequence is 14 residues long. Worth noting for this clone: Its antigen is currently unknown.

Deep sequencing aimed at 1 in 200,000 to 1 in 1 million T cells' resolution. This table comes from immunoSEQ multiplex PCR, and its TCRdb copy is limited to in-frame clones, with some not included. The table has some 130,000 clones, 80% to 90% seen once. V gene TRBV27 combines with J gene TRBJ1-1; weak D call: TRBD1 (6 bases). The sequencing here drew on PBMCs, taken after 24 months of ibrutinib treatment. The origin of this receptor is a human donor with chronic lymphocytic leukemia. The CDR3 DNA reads TGTGCCAGCAGTTCGTCAAAGGGGGACACTGAAGCTTTCTTT. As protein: CASSSSKGDTEAFF.